Given below is one T cell receptor beta chain in context. The authors' processing: It was from reference gene primer amplification that nucleated cell counts were estimated. Sequencing used immunoSEQ multiplex PCR; TCRdb keeps in-frame clones, though not all of them. V and J calls and clone size are copied from that table; D and trimming were computed from the DNA. The sample lists 150,000 to 200,000 clones, less than 90% occurring once. This CDR3 region has 14 residues. Per the germline V gene, CDR1 is MNHEY and CDR2 is SVGAGI. The ends lost 8 bases at V and 3 bases at J; junction bases unmatched: 5. The data were taken from a study of blood T cell repertoires in COVID-19. Turning to the study itself: The origin of the acute and convalescent COVID-19 samples was the United States, Italy and Spain. In each case, the material was cDNA or gDNA derived from T cells, B-cell-depleted T cells, or PBMCs.

The genes are TRBV6-5 and TRBJ1-4; 8 bases match TRBD1. The receptor comes from a woman aged 35 to 49 with acute or convalescent COVID-19. The sequenced sample was peripheral blood. The CDR3 is CASAQGAANEKLFF. The CDR3 region has the DNA TGTGCCAGCGCCCAGGGGGCAGCTAATGAAAAACTGTTTTTT.